This paragraph covers one T cell receptor (beta chain) sequence. Its antigen is not known. The CDR3 loop spans 15 amino acids. V lost 1 base to trimming and J lost 4 bases; unmatched junction nucleotides: 6. Germline V lookup: CDR1 LNHDA, CDR2 SQIVND (reference sequence). The sample belongs to a study of T cell repertoires and Cas9 in healthy adults. Study information: CD4 and CD8 compartments: SpCas9-reactive T cells profiled for potency, cytotoxicity, lineage.

Findings and caveats of the study: SpCas9-reactive regulatory T cells reportedly mitigated SpCas9-reactive effector T cells in vitro.

The assay was immunoSEQ multiplex PCR, and TCRdb's table has in-frame clones only and misses some. The sample includes around 20,000 clones, about 90% of them seen just once. The gene calls are TRBV19 and TRBJ1-1, with 7 bases lining up with TRBD1. The clonotype comes from a human donor in good health. The specimen sequenced was CD4+ effector T cells (CD127+, CD25-, CD137-, CD154-) from PBMCs; culture status not recorded. The CDR3 nucleotides read TGTGCCAGTAGTATAGCAAGGGGGCTCGGCACTGAAGCTTTCTTT. It encodes CASSIARGLGTEAFF.